One and the same sample provided the 25 T cell receptor beta chains below, sequenced in a study of cytomegalovirus exposure and HLA in healthy donors. It was with 60 Vbeta and 13 Jbeta primers that the PCR ran. Clones were read by immunoSEQ multiplex PCR, and TCRdb kept only the in-frame ones, dropping some. The table lists fewer than 250,000 clones, around 80% of them singletons. The sequenced sample consisted of PBMCs. These TCRs come from a man in his thirties or forties in good health and CMV-seronegative.

The V gene is TRBV27, the J gene TRBJ2-5; D not resolved. Germline V lookup: CDR1 MNHEY, CDR2 SMNVEV (reference sequence). The CDR3 contains 14 residues. The ends were cut back, 0 bases at V and 2 bases at J, with 7 bases in the middle. CDR3 residues: CASSLSPYQETQYF. The CDR3 DNA sequence: TGTGCCAGCAGTTTATCTCCTTATCAAGAGACCCAGTACTTC.

The rearrangement uses TRBV19 and TRBJ1-5; D might be TRBD1 (5 bases). The V end was cut by 7 bases, the J end by 0 bases, with 13 bases between. This CDR3 comprises 15 residues. CDR1 LNHDA and CDR2 SQIVND come from the germline V gene (reference sequence). The CDR3: CASTRTPYSNQPQHF. DNA of the CDR3: TGTGCCAGTACCCGGACACCTTATAGCAATCAGCCCCAGCATTTT.

The gene calls are TRBV18 and TRBJ1-4; a possible D gene is TRBD1 (5 bases). Trimming cost V 3 bases and J 7 bases, with 15 bases left between them. Germline-derived CDR1 and CDR2 are KGHSH and LQKENI. The CDR3 contains 15 residues. The CDR3, as DNA: TGTGCCAGCTCACCGACAGTTCCGGGTAGTGAAAAACTGTTTTTT. Encoded protein: CASSPTVPGSEKLFF.

The rearrangement uses TRBV7-8 and TRBJ2-7, with 9 bases aligning to TRBD2. This CDR3 has 15 amino acids. Trimming at V came to 3 bases and at J to 3 bases, leaving 6 bases not matched to a gene. CDR1 and CDR2 (germline): SGHVS, FQNEAQ. In nucleotides, the CDR3 is TGTGCCAGCAGCTTGGTAGCGGGGGCCTTCTACGAGCAGTACTTC. This encodes CASSLVAGAFYEQYF.

The V gene is TRBV28, the J gene TRBJ1-6, with TRBD1 matching over 7 bases. The ends lost 4 bases at V and 9 bases at J; junction bases unmatched: 3. There are 13 residues in the CDR3. Germline values: CDR1 MDHEN, CDR2 SYDVKM. The CDR3 sequence: CASSYRGPSPLHF. The CDR3, as DNA: TGTGCCAGCAGTTACAGGGGCCCTTCACCCCTCCACTTT.

On this clone itself: At one end, the junction sequence differs from germline, possibly due to a read error. V and J are TRBV5-1 and TRBJ2-6, with D maybe TRBD1 (6 bases). Germline CDR1 and CDR2: SGHRS and YFSETQ. This CDR3 contains 17 residues. The chain's CDR3 is CASSWRTAATGASVLTF. The CDR3 nucleotides read TGCGCCAGCAGCTGGCGGACAGCCGCAACTGGGGCCAGCGTCCTGACTTTC.

This clone has a single count. V is TRBV2 and J is TRBJ1-1, with TRBD1 matching over 11 bases. Germline trimming cut 7 bases from V and 6 bases from J; bases unmatched to any gene: 4. CDR1 and CDR2 (germline): SNHLY, FYNNEI. The CDR3 is 13 amino acids. The CDR3 nucleotides read TGTGCCAGCATAAGGACAGGGGGCTCTGAAGCTTTCTTT. This encodes CASIRTGGSEAFF.

This chain links TRBV14 with TRBJ2-6, with 13 bases lining up with TRBD2. J was trimmed by 4 bases and V by 4 bases; bases with no gene match: 13. The CDR3 extends over 20 amino acids. Per germline, CDR1 SGHDN and CDR2 FVKESK. The CDR3 DNA follows: TGTGCCAGCAGCCCAAGACTAGCGGGGGGCCCCATTAGGGGGGCCAACGTCCTGACTTTC. Residues: CASSPRLAGGPIRGANVLTF.

Written as DNA, the CDR3 is TGTGCCAGCAGCCTCGTACAAGAGACCCAGTACTTC. This translates into CASSLVQETQYF. The chain is built from TRBV7-9 and TRBJ2-5; D gene uncertain. Germline V gene data show CDR1 as SEHNR and CDR2 as FQNEAQ (reference sequence). This CDR3 has 12 residues. Deletions cut 5 bases from V and 2 bases from J, with 6 bases between.

The CDR3 sequence is CASRRDATDTQYF. DNA for the CDR3: TGTGCCAGCAGGCGGGACGCCACAGATACGCAGTATTTT. The gene calls are TRBV6-6 and TRBJ2-3; TRBD2 is a possible D gene (6 bases). CDR3 length equals 13 residues. Trimming stripped 6 bases from V and 2 bases from J, with 9 bases between. Germline CDR1 reads MNHNY; CDR2 reads SVGAGI (reference sequence).

This CDR3 is CASSVGATYEQYF. CDR3 in DNA: TGTGCCAGCAGCGTAGGCGCAACCTACGAGCAGTACTTC. The genes are TRBV9 and TRBJ2-7, with no clear D. Deletions cut 0 bases from V and 2 bases from J, with 6 bases between. This CDR3 is 13 amino acids long. CDR1 is SGDLS, CDR2 YYNGEE, per germline. Supplemented by reference TRBV9 and TRBJ2-7, the full variable domain reads DSGVTQTPKHLITATGQRVTLRCSPRSGDLSVYWYQQSLDQGLQFLIQYYNGEERAKGNILERFSAQQFPDLHSELNLSSLELGDSALYFCASSVGATYEQYFGPGTRLTVT.

The gene calls are TRBV29-1 and TRBJ1-1; 7 nucleotides align to TRBD1. CDR1 SQVTM and CDR2 ANQGSEA come from the germline V gene. This CDR3 region has 14 residues. With V trimmed by 7 bases and J by 1 base, 9 bases remained unmatched. The CDR3: CSANHRGRNTEAFF. As DNA, the CDR3 is TGCAGCGCTAACCACAGGGGACGGAACACTGAAGCTTTCTTT.

The chain is built from TRBV5-1 and TRBJ1-2, with D maybe TRBD1 (5 bases). V was trimmed by 3 bases and J by 2 bases, leaving 11 bases between them. Germline loops: CDR1 SGHRS, CDR2 YFSETQ. This CDR3 has 14 residues. The CDR3 DNA is TGCGCCAGCAGCTCCGTCCAGGGAAACTATGGCTACACCTTC. Translated: CASSSVQGNYGYTF.

The V call is TRBV1, the J call TRBJ1-5; TRBD1 is the table's D call and was not checked against the DNA. TRBV1 is annotated as a pseudogene. CDR3 length: 17 residues. CDR3: CTSSQDLETVNNQPQHF. The DNA for the CDR3 is TGCACCAGCAGCCAAGATCTCGAAACAGTGAACAATCAGCCCCAGCATTTT.

The rearrangement uses TRBV2 and TRBJ1-1; D is possibly TRBD1 (6 bases). The CDR3 is made up of 12 amino acids. Trimming left V 7 bases short and J 1 base short, with 7 bases between. The germline V gene has CDR1 SNHLY and CDR2 FYNNEI. CDR3 sequence: CASTDRNTEAFF. CDR3 coding DNA: TGTGCCAGCACGGACAGGAACACTGAAGCTTTCTTT.

This clone was counted once. The rearrangement uses TRBV19 and TRBJ2-7; tentative D call: TRBD1 (6 bases). Trimming shortened V by 6 bases and J by 4 bases, and 28 bases separated the two germline ends. The germline V gene encodes CDR1 LNHDA and CDR2 SQIVND (reference sequence). The CDR3 has 18 residues. In DNA, the CDR3 is TGTGCCAGTAGCTCCTTACCCTTGACAGGCAAAAGACGTTACGAGCAGTACTTC. Translation gives CASSSLPLTGKRRYEQYF.

V gene TRBV18 combines with J gene TRBJ1-1; 8 nucleotides align to TRBD1. The germline gives CDR1 KGHSH, CDR2 LQKENI. The CDR3 has 17 amino acids. The J segment lost 3 bases and the V segment lost 5 bases, leaving 14 bases of the junction unmatched. The CDR3: CASSSQGARYVDTEAFF. CDR3 DNA: TGTGCCAGCTCATCTCAGGGGGCGCGGTATGTCGACACTGAAGCTTTCTTT.

V is TRBV7-9 and J is TRBJ1-5; unclear D gene. V was trimmed by 4 bases and J by 0 bases, leaving 7 bases between them. The CDR3 runs 14 residues. Germline values: CDR1 SEHNR, CDR2 FQNEAQ (reference sequence). The chain's CDR3 is CASSSYSSNQPQHF. The CDR3 nucleotides are TGTGCCAGCAGCTCCTACAGTAGCAATCAGCCCCAGCATTTT.

This chain links TRBV28 with TRBJ1-5; D gene unclear. This CDR3 spans 16 amino acids. V was clipped by 5 bases and J by 0 bases, with 14 bases between them. CDR1 and CDR2 (germline): MDHEN, SYDVKM. The CDR3 DNA follows: TGTGCCAGCAGTGCCCATCGGCGGCTTAGCAATCAGCCCCAGCATTTT. Protein: CASSAHRRLSNQPQHF.

This clone was counted only a few times. The chain couples TRBV27 to TRBJ2-1, with 8 bases aligning to TRBD1. Germline CDR1 is MNHEY and CDR2 is SMNVEV (reference sequence). The CDR3 has 15 residues. V was pared by 7 bases and J by 10 bases, with 15 bases of the junction left unmatched. The DNA for the CDR3 is TGTGCCAGCAAAAACCTACAGGGGGTAAGGGACGAGCAGTTCTTC. It codes for CASKNLQGVRDEQFF.

This clone was detected only once. The rearrangement links TRBV13 to TRBJ2-7, with TRBD2 as a possible D gene (5 bases). The CDR3 has 13 amino acids. Trimming removed 5 bases at V and 4 bases at J, with 12 bases between. The germline V gene has CDR1 PRHDT and CDR2 FYEKMQ (reference sequence). As DNA, the CDR3 is TGTGCCAGCAGCACGGGGTGGGCTTACGAGCAGTACTTC. Translated, it gives CASSTGWAYEQYF.

With respect to this clone: The junction departs from germline at one end; a sequencing error may be responsible. The V call is TRBV10-3, the J call TRBJ2-7, with TRBD1 as a possible D gene (6 bases). Germline lookup yields CDR1 ENHRY and CDR2 SYGVKD. This CDR3 has 13 residues. The CDR3 bases are TGTGCCATCGGTGACAGGCCTTCATACGAGCAGTACTTC. Protein sequence: CAIGDRPSYEQYF.

This chain joins TRBV11-2 and TRBJ2-2; D is perhaps TRBD2 (6 bases). The V gene lost 4 bases and the J gene lost 4 bases, with 13 bases spanning the gap. The germline gives CDR1 SGHAT, CDR2 FQNNGV. This CDR3 is 15 amino acids long. The CDR3 sequence is CASSSSRGSTGELFF. CDR3 nucleotides: TGTGCCAGCAGCTCAAGCCGGGGGAGCACCGGGGAGCTGTTTTTT.

The rearrangement links TRBV5-6 to TRBJ1-1, with D perhaps matching TRBD1 (6 bases). CDR3 length: 14 residues. Germline CDR1 is SGHDT and CDR2 is YYEEEE. V shed 0 bases and J shed 5 bases, with 11 bases lying between them. The CDR3, as DNA: TGTGCCAGCAGCTTGGGTTTGAGGGGGACTGAAGCTTTCTTT. Translating gives CASSLGLRGTEAFF.

V and J are TRBV5-1 and TRBJ2-5; D may be TRBD2 (5 bases). V was pared by 7 bases and J by 5 bases, with 21 bases between. The germline V gene has CDR1 SGHRS and CDR2 YFSETQ. The length of the CDR3 is 15 residues. The CDR3 sequence is CASYKGNSVWETQYF. CDR3 sequence (DNA): TGCGCCAGCTATAAGGGAAATAGCGTGTGGGAGACCCAGTACTTC. Looking up the rest from reference TRBV5-1 and TRBJ2-5 gives the full variable domain: KAGVTQTPRYLIKTRGQQVTLSCSPISGHRSVSWYQQTPGQGLQFLFEYFSETQRNKGNFPGRFSGRQFSNSRSEMNVSTLELGDSALYLCASYKGNSVWETQYFGPGTRLLVL.